The present entry profiles one T cell receptor beta chain with its context. Its antigen remains unidentified. Profiled with immunoSEQ multiplex PCR; TCRdb holds only in-frame clones, not every one. The repertoire holds approximately 400,000 clones, approximately 85% seen once, with approximately 3.5% in the top ten. The V gene end was trimmed by 3 bases and the J gene end by 3 bases; junction bases not matched to a gene: 8. CDR1 and CDR2 (germline): GTSNPN, SVGIG (reference sequence). CDR3 length: 14 residues. This sample is part of a study of Ad26.COV2.S vaccination and SARS-CoV-2 variants. Overall study context: Donor allocation was to the COV1001 Ad26.COV2.S trial arm. Recipients of Ad26.COV2.S got it intramuscularly, once or twice 56 days apart.

Regarding treatment: about 20 received Ad26.COV2.S at low or high dose, single or two shots; roughly five received placebo; per-sample allocation not given. Sampling was performed 63 days after the first vaccine or placebo injection. An Ad26 vector that expressed Wuhan-strain SARS-CoV-2 spike constituted the vaccine. General study findings and limits: Assessments of TCR breadth and depth may have underestimated the total T cell responses.

The receptor comes from a person between 18 and 65 years old who received the Ad26.COV2.S COVID-19 vaccine or a placebo. The specimen comprised peripheral blood, sampled in a trial of Ad26.COV2.S vaccine versus placebo. The chain recombines TRBV30 with TRBJ2-7; TRBD2 agrees at 7 bases. The CDR3 region is CAWSPREIDYEQYF. CDR3 in DNA: TGTGCCTGGAGCCCGCGGGAGATAGACTACGAGCAGTACTTC.